What follows are 23 T cell receptor beta chains derived from one specimen sequenced in a study of T cells in Graves' hyperthyroidism and ophthalmopathy. RNA transcripts yielded amplified TCR beta CDR3 regions. HTBI primers were the set used in a first-round RT-PCR of the TCR CDR3. TCRdb re-derived calls from the multiplex PCR reads in MiXCR, one entry per CDR3 protein. The sample contains some 800,000 distinct CDR3 sequences, about two fifths of which appear only once. What was sequenced was blood. The receptors come from a man aged 18-30 years with Graves' hyperthyroidism.

This clonotype was recorded at least ten times. This chain joins TRBV20-1 and TRBJ1-1; the match to TRBD1 covers 9 bases. This CDR3 has 13 residues. Per the germline V gene, CDR1 is DFQATT and CDR2 is SNEGSKA (reference sequence). V was clipped by 4 bases and J by 5 bases; unmatched bases: 5. CDR3 nucleotides: TGCAGTGCTAATTGGGACAGGGAGACTGAAGCTTTCTTT. It is translated as CSANWDRETEAFF.

The V call is TRBV9, the J call TRBJ1-1; TRBD1 might be the D (5 bases). This CDR3 is 14 amino acids long. V was cut by 2 bases and J by 6 bases, with 14 bases left in between. Germline V gene lookup returns CDR1 SGDLS and CDR2 YYNGEE. As DNA, the CDR3 is TGTGCCAGCAGCGTGGGGACCTCAATCGCTGAAGCTTTCTTT. This codes for CASSVGTSIAEAFF.

Ten or more counts support this clonotype. The chain couples TRBV7-8 to TRBJ1-1, with D tentatively TRBD1 (5 bases). V was shortened by 3 bases and J by 0 bases, with 11 bases between the two germline ends. The CDR3 has 15 residues. CDR1 is SGHVS and CDR2 is FQNEAQ in the germline V gene. The CDR3: CASSFTGAMNTEAFF. The CDR3 nucleotides read TGTGCCAGCAGCTTTACAGGAGCTATGAACACTGAAGCTTTCTTT.

A word on this clonotype: It may be a read error: a sequence one base away is much more abundant. The chain uses TRBV7-8 and TRBJ2-7, with D possibly matching TRBD2 (5 bases). Germline CDR1 and CDR2: SGHVS and FQNEAQ. The CDR3 is 15 residues long. CDR3 coding DNA: TGTGGCAGCAGCTTAATCGGACGGGGAACCTACGAGCAGTACTTC. Encoded protein: CGSSLIGRGTYEQYF.

This clonotype came up a few times. The J gene is TRBJ1-5, the V gene TRBV10-3, with D unresolved. The CDR3 loop spans 13 amino acids. V was shortened by 10 bases and J by 5 bases, with 15 bases between the two germline ends. Germline lookup yields CDR1 ENHRY and CDR2 SYGVKD. This chain's CDR3 is CATSRPPHQPQHF. The CDR3 nucleotides are TGTGCCACCTCGAGGCCGCCACATCAGCCCCAGCATTTT.

There are a few counts of this clonotype. The rearrangement joins TRBV12-3 or TRBV12-4 to TRBJ2-7, with D possibly TRBD2 on 5 matching bases. The V and J ends lost 6 bases and 6 bases respectively, with 15 bases between them. The CDR3 extends over 13 amino acids. The CDR3 nucleotides are TGTGCCAGCAGCCCCGGGGAGTGGCTCGAGCAGTACTTC. Encoded protein: CASSPGEWLEQYF.

The chain employs TRBV2 and TRBJ1-5; tentative D call: TRBD1 (5 bases). V shed 5 bases and J shed 7 bases, with 18 bases lying between them. The CDR3 is made up of 15 amino acids. Germline V gene lookup returns CDR1 SNHLY and CDR2 FYNNEI. As DNA, the CDR3 is TGTGCCAGCAGTCCCCAGGGCTGGGTTAGCCAGCCCCAGCATTTT. It specifies CASSPQGWVSQPQHF.

In regard to this clonotype: This may stem from a read error, because a much larger clone lies one nucleotide away. The rearrangement uses TRBV10-3 and TRBJ1-5, with a weak D call TRBD1 (6 bases). CDR3 size: 13 residues. Germline V gene sequence: CDR1 ENHRY, CDR2 SYGVKD. The V gene lost 2 bases and the J gene lost 8 bases, with 10 bases spanning the gap. This chain's CDR3 is CAISEMQGKPQHF. Here the CDR3 DNA reads TGTGCCATCAGTGAGATGCAGGGGAAGCCCCAGCATTTT.

This clonotype was counted many times. This chain uses TRBV5-1 with TRBJ1-2, with D perhaps matching TRBD1 (6 bases). The CDR3 runs 15 residues. Trimming took off 0 bases at V and 2 bases at J, with 11 bases between the two ends. Germline CDR1 reads SGHRS; CDR2 reads YFSETQ. CDR3 DNA sequence: TGCGCCAGCAGCTTGGGACAGGACAAAAACTATGGCTACACCTTC. Amino acid sequence: CASSLGQDKNYGYTF.

The table lists this clonotype with many counts. This chain links TRBV7-2 with TRBJ1-1, with 7 positions matching TRBD1. Germline loops: CDR1 SGHTA, CDR2 FQGNSA. The CDR3 extends over 14 amino acids. V dropped 7 bases and J dropped 4; count of bases not matched to a gene: 9. The chain's CDR3 is CASTTDRRGTEAFF. CDR3 sequence (DNA): TGTGCCAGCACCACGGACAGGCGGGGCACTGAAGCTTTCTTT.

Worth noting for this clonotype: At one of its ends the junction is not consistent with the germline gene, which may arise from a read error. The chain couples TRBV12-3 or TRBV12-4 to TRBJ1-1; D unresolved. The CDR3 is 13 amino acids. The CDR3 nucleotides read TGTGCCAGCAGTTTTCCTGGACGCACTGAAGCTCTCTTT. Translating it yields CASSFPGRTEALF.

This clonotype has only a few counts. This chain joins TRBV4-1 and TRBJ2-7; 8 bases map to TRBD1. Per the germline V gene, CDR1 is MGHRA and CDR2 is YSYEKL. The CDR3 is 15 residues long. The junction had 4 bases not matched to a gene; V was cut back by 1 base and J by 2 bases. CDR3 sequence: CASSQVGGQAYEQYF. The CDR3 nucleotides read TGCGCCAGCAGCCAAGTCGGGGGACAGGCCTACGAGCAGTACTTC.

J is TRBJ2-5 and V is TRBV10-1; TRBD1 agrees at 8 bases. With V trimmed by 6 bases and J by 1 base, 10 bases remained unmatched. The CDR3 totals 16 residues. Germline loops: CDR1 WNHNN, CDR2 SYGVQD (reference sequence). CDR3 nucleotide sequence: TGCGCCAGCAGCCAGACAGGGGCTTACTCCCAAGAGACCCAGTACTTC. It yields the protein CASSQTGAYSQETQYF.

This sequence joins TRBV10-3 and TRBJ1-1; 9 nucleotides align to TRBD1. The germline gives CDR1 ENHRY, CDR2 SYGVKD. V dropped 10 bases and J dropped 6; count of bases not matched to a gene: 9. The CDR3 sequence is 13 residues long. CDR3 coding DNA: TGTGCCACCGGGACAGGGCCAAGGGCTGAAGCTTTCTTT. Translated: CATGTGPRAEAFF.

This clonotype was seen repeatedly, ten times or more. The genes are TRBV24-1 and TRBJ1-4, with a possible D match to TRBD1 (6 bases). The length of the CDR3 is 15 residues. Germline values: CDR1 KGHDR, CDR2 SFDVKD. V shed 2 bases and J shed 7 bases, with 13 bases lying between them. The CDR3 nucleotides read TGTGCCACCAGTGATTCGACAGGTCCGGGTGAAAAACTGTTTTTT. This translates into CATSDSTGPGEKLFF.

This clonotype occurred a few times. The chain carries TRBV20-1 and TRBJ2-7; tentatively, D is TRBD2 (6 bases). This CDR3 comprises 12 residues. Deletions cut 7 bases from V and 2 bases from J, with 12 bases between. Germline-derived CDR1 and CDR2 are DFQATT and SNEGSKA (reference sequence). The CDR3 DNA reads as TGCAGTGGGGGGACTTCTCCCTACGAGCAGTACTTC. The encoded protein is CSGGTSPYEQYF.

This clonotype has just a few counts. The CDR3 region is CASSLGAGGSHEQYF. In DNA form, the CDR3 reads TGTGCCAGCAGCTTGGGTGCGGGAGGGTCCCACGAGCAGTACTTC. This chain joins TRBV5-5 and TRBJ2-7; 9 bases fit TRBD2. The CDR3 extends over 15 amino acids. The V and J ends lost 0 bases and 5 bases, in that order; junction bases with no gene match: 6. Germline CDR1 SGHKS, CDR2 YYEKEE (reference sequence).

This clonotype was detected only a few times. This chain links TRBV4-2 with TRBJ2-5; 8 bases are a match to TRBD2. The CDR3 runs 16 residues. Germline assignment: CDR1 LGHNA and CDR2 YNFKEQ. V lost 1 base and J lost 2; bases outside the gene matches: 6. The CDR3 reads CASSQGQLAEQETQYF. CDR3 sequence (DNA): TGTGCCAGCAGCCAAGGACAACTAGCGGAACAAGAGACCCAGTACTTC.

Only a few counts were recorded for this clonotype. This chain uses TRBV19 with TRBJ1-2; 12 bases agree with TRBD1. The length of the CDR3 is 15 residues. V dropped 6 bases and J dropped 6; count of bases not matched to a gene: 8. Germline lookup yields CDR1 LNHDA and CDR2 SQIVND (reference sequence). The CDR3 DNA sequence: TGTGCCAGTAGCCGGGGACAGGGGGCGTATGATGGCTACACCTTC. The encoded protein is CASSRGQGAYDGYTF.

In regard to this clonotype: With a much larger clone just one base away, this may be a read error. The gene calls are TRBV24-1 and TRBJ2-2; perhaps D is TRBD1 or TRBD2 (5 bases each). V was trimmed by 4 bases and J by 4 bases, leaving 15 bases between them. The CDR3 is 16 residues long. Looked up from germline, CDR1 is KGHDR and CDR2 is SFDVKD. CDR3: CATSDRGTKSTGELFF. As DNA, the CDR3 is TGTGCCACCAGTGACCGTGGGACGAAGAGCACCGGGGAGCTGTTTTTT.

This clonotype was seen many times. The chain combines TRBV12-3 or TRBV12-4 with TRBJ2-7; D is unresolved. The V gene lost 5 bases and the J gene lost 1 base, with 12 bases spanning the gap. The CDR3 is 14 amino acids. CDR3 DNA sequence: TGTGCCAGCAGTCCTAGGGCCTCTTCCTACGAGCAGTACTTC. Protein: CASSPRASSYEQYF.

V usage is TRBV2 and J usage is TRBJ2-1, with TRBD2 as a possible D gene (5 bases). The CDR3 consists of 14 residues. V was clipped by 4 bases and J by 4 bases, with 11 bases between them. CDR1 is SNHLY, CDR2 FYNNEI, per germline. The CDR3 region is CASSADSRYNEQFF. CDR3 nucleotide sequence: TGTGCCAGCAGTGCGGACTCCCGGTACAATGAGCAGTTCTTC.

This clonotype was observed at least ten times. The V and J genes are TRBV15 and TRBJ1-3; D is unresolved. The CDR3 spans 13 residues. The germline V and J ends were trimmed by 6 bases and 0 bases, with 6 bases remaining between them. Germline CDR1 reads LNHNV; CDR2 reads YYDKDF (reference sequence). DNA of the CDR3: TGTGCCACCAGTCCCGACTCTGGAAACACCATATATTTT. Amino acids: CATSPDSGNTIYF. Supplemented by reference TRBV15 and TRBJ1-3, the full variable domain reads DAMVIQNPRYQVTQFGKPVTLSCSQTLNHNVMYWYQQKSSQAPKLLFHYYDKDFNNEADTPDNFQSRRPNTSFCFLDIRSPGLGDTAMYLCATSPDSGNTIYFGEGSWLTVV.